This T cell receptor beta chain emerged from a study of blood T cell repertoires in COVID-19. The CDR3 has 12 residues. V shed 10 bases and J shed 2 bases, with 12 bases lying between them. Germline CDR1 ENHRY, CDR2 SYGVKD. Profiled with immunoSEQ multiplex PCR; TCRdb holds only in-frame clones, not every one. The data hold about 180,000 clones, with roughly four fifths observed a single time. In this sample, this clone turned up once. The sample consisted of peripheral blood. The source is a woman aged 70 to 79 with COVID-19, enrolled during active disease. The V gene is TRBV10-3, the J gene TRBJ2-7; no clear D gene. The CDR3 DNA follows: TGTGCCAGCGCGACCCTAGCCTACGAGCAGTACTTC. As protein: CASATLAYEQYF.